The T cell receptor (beta chain) under discussion was sequenced for a study of blood T cell repertoires in COVID-19. Per the original data handling: Amplification from reference gene primers served as the basis for estimated nucleated cell counts. Only in-frame clones appear in the TCRdb table, and some are missing; sequencing was by immunoSEQ multiplex PCR. The V and J calls and clone size come from that table; D and trimming were worked out from the DNA. The sample contains under 250,000 clones, 70% to 90% of which appear only once. The CDR3 has 18 residues. Trimming cost V 3 bases and J 0 bases; bases outside gene matches: 9. Germline loops: CDR1 GTSNPN, CDR2 SVGIG (reference sequence).

The sequencing input was peripheral blood. The receptor's source is a man over 45 with COVID-19, enrolled during active disease. The chain uses TRBV30 and TRBJ2-6, with 9 nucleotides matching TRBD1. CDR3 in DNA: TGTGCCTGGAGGCCCGGACAGGGGCCGTTCTCTGGGGCCAACGTCCTGACTTTC. It specifies CAWRPGQGPFSGANVLTF.